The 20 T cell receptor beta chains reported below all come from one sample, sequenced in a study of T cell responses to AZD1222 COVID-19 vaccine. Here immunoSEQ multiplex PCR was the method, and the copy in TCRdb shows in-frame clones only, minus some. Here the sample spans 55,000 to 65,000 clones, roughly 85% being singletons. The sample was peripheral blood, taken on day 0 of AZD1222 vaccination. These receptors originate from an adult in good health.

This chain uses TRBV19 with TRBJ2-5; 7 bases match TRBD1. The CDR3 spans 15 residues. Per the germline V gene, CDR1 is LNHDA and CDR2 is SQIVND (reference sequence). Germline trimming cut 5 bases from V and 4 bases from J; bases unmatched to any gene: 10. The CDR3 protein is CASSFQTGSGETQYF. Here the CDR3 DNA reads TGTGCCAGTAGTTTCCAGACAGGGAGCGGAGAGACCCAGTACTTC.

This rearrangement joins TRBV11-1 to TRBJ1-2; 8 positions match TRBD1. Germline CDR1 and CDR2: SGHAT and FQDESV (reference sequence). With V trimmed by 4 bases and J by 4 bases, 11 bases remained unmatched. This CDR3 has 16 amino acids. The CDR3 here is CASSSETTGGIYGYTF. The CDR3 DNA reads TGTGCCAGCAGCTCAGAAACTACAGGGGGGATCTATGGCTACACCTTC. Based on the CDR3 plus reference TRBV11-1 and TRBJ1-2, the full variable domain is EAEVAQSPRYKITEKSQAVAFWCDPISGHATLYWYRQILGQGPELLVQFQDESVVDDSQLPKDRFSAERLKGVDSTLKIQPAELGDSAMYLCASSSETTGGIYGYTFGSGTRLTVV.

CDR3 bases: TGTGCCAGCAGCTACGGACGGCTAAGCTCCTACGAGCAGTACTTC. It specifies CASSYGRLSSYEQYF. The J gene is TRBJ2-7, the V gene TRBV28; D is ambiguous. The germline V gene encodes CDR1 MDHEN and CDR2 SYDVKM. Trimming removed 6 bases at V and 0 bases at J, with 15 bases between. There are 15 residues in the CDR3.

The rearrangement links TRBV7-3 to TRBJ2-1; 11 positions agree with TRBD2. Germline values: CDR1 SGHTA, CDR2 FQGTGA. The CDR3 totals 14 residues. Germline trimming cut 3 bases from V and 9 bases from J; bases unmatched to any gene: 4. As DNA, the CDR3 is TGTGCCAGCAGCTTTACTAGCGGGGGCGGTGAGCAGTTCTTC. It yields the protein CASSFTSGGGEQFF. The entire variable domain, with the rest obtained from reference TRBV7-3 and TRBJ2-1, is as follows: GAGVSQTPSNKVTEKGKYVELRCDPISGHTALYWYRQSLGQGPEFLIYFQGTGAADDSGLPNDRFFAVRPEGSVSTLKIQRTERGDSAVYLCASSFTSGGGEQFFGPGTRLTVL.

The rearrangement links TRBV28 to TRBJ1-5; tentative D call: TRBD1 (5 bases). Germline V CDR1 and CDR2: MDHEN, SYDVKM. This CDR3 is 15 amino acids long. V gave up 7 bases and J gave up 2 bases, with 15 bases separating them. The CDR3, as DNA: TGTGCCAGCAACCAGGGAAGCTCGGGCAATCAGCCCCAGCATTTT. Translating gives CASNQGSSGNQPQHF.

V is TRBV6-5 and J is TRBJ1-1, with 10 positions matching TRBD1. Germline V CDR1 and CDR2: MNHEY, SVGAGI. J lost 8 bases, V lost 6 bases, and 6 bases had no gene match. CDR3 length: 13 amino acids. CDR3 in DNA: TGTGCCAGCAGGGACCGGGACAGGGGAGAAGCTTTCTTT. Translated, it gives CASRDRDRGEAFF.

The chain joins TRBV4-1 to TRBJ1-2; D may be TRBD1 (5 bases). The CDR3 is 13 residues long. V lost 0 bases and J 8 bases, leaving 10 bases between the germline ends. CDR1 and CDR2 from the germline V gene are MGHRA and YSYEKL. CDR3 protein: CASSQDRVGGYTF. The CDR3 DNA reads TGCGCCAGCAGCCAAGACAGGGTGGGGGGCTACACCTTC.

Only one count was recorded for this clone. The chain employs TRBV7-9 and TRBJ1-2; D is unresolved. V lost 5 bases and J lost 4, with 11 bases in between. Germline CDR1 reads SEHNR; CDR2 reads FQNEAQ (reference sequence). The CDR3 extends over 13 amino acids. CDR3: CASSPPRAYGYTF. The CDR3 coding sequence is TGTGCCAGCAGCCCCCCCCGGGCCTATGGCTACACCTTC.

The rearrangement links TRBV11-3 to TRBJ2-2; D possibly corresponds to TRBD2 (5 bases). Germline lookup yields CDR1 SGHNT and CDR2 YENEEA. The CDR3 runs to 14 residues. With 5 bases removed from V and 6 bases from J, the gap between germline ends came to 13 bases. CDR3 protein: CASSPSGVPGELFF. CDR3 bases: TGTGCCAGCAGCCCCTCCGGGGTCCCCGGGGAGCTGTTTTTT.

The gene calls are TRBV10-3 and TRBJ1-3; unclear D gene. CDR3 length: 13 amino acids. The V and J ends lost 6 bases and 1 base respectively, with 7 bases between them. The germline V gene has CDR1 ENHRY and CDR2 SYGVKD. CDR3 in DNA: TGTGCCATCAGCGGAGGTTCTGGAAACACCATATATTTT. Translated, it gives CAISGGSGNTIYF.

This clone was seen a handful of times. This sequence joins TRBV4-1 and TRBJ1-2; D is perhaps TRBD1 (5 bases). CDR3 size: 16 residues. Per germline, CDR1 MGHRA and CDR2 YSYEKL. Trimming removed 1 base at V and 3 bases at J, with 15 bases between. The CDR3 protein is CASSQVAGVGDYGYTF. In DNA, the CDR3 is TGCGCCAGCAGCCAAGTCGCCGGGGTGGGGGACTATGGCTACACCTTC.

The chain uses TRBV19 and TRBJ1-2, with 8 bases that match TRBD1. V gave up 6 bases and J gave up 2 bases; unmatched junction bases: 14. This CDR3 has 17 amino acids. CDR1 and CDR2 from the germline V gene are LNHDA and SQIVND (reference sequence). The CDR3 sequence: CASRKGTGSSKNYGYTF. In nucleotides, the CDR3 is TGTGCCAGTAGGAAGGGGACAGGAAGCTCGAAAAACTATGGCTACACCTTC.

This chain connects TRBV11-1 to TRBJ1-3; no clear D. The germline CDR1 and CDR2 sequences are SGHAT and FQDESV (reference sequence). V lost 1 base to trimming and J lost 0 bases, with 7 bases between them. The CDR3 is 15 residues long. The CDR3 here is CASSLDWISGNTIYF. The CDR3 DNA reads TGTGCCAGCAGCTTAGATTGGATCTCTGGAAACACCATATATTTT.

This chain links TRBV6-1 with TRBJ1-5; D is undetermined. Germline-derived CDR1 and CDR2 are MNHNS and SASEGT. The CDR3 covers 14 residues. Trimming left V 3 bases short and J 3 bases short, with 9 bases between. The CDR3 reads CASSELGTNQPQHF. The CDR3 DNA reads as TGTGCCAGCAGTGAGCTGGGAACCAATCAGCCCCAGCATTTT.

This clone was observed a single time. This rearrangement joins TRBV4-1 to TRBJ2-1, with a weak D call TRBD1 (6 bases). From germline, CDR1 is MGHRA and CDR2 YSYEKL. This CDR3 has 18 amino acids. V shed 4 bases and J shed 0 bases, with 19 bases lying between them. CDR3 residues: CASSPTTWGRSSYNEQFF. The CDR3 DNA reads TGCGCCAGCAGCCCCACCACGTGGGGGCGAAGCTCCTACAATGAGCAGTTCTTC.

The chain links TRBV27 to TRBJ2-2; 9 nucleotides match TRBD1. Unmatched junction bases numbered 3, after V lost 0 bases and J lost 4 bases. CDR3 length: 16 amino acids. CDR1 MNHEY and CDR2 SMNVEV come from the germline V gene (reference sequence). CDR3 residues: CASSLSLDRGTGELFF. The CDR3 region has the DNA TGTGCCAGCAGTTTATCGCTGGACAGGGGCACCGGGGAGCTGTTTTTT.

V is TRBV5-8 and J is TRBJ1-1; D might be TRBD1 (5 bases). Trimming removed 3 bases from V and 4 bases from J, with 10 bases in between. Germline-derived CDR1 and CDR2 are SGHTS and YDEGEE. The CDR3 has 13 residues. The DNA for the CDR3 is TGTGCCAGCAGCTCATCAGGGATCACTGAAGCTTTCTTT. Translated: CASSSSGITEAFF.

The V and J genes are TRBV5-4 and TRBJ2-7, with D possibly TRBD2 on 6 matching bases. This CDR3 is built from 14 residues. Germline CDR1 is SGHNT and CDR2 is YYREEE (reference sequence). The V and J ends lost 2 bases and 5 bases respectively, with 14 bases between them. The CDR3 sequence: CASSFGGTRDEQYF. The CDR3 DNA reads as TGTGCCAGCAGCTTTGGGGGGACGAGGGACGAGCAGTACTTC.

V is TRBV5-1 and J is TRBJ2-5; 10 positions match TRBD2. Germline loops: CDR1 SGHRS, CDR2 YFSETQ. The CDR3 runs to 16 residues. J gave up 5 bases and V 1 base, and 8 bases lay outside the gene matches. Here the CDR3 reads CASSLQGLAGEETQYF. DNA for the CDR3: TGCGCCAGCAGCTTGCAGGGGCTAGCGGGGGAGGAGACCCAGTACTTC.

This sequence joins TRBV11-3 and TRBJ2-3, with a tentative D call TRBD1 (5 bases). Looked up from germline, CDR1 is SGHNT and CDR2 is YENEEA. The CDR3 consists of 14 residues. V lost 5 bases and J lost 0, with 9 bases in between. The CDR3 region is CASSPGHSTDTQYF. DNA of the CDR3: TGTGCCAGCAGCCCAGGACACAGCACAGATACGCAGTATTTT.